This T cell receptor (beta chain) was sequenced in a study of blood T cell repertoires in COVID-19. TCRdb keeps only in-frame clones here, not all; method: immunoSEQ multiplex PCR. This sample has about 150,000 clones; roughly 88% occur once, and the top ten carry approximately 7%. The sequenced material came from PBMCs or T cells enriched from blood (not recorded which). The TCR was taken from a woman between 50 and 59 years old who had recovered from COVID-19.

The CDR3 coding sequence is TGTGCCAGCACCTCCAGCGGGGGGAGCTCCTACAATGAGCAGTTCTTC. Its protein product is CASTSSGGSSYNEQFF. This chain links TRBV27 with TRBJ2-1, with 9 bases fitting TRBD2. The germline V gene encodes CDR1 MNHEY and CDR2 SMNVEV (reference sequence). This CDR3 spans 16 amino acids. Germline trimming cut 7 bases from V and 0 bases from J; bases unmatched to any gene: 7.